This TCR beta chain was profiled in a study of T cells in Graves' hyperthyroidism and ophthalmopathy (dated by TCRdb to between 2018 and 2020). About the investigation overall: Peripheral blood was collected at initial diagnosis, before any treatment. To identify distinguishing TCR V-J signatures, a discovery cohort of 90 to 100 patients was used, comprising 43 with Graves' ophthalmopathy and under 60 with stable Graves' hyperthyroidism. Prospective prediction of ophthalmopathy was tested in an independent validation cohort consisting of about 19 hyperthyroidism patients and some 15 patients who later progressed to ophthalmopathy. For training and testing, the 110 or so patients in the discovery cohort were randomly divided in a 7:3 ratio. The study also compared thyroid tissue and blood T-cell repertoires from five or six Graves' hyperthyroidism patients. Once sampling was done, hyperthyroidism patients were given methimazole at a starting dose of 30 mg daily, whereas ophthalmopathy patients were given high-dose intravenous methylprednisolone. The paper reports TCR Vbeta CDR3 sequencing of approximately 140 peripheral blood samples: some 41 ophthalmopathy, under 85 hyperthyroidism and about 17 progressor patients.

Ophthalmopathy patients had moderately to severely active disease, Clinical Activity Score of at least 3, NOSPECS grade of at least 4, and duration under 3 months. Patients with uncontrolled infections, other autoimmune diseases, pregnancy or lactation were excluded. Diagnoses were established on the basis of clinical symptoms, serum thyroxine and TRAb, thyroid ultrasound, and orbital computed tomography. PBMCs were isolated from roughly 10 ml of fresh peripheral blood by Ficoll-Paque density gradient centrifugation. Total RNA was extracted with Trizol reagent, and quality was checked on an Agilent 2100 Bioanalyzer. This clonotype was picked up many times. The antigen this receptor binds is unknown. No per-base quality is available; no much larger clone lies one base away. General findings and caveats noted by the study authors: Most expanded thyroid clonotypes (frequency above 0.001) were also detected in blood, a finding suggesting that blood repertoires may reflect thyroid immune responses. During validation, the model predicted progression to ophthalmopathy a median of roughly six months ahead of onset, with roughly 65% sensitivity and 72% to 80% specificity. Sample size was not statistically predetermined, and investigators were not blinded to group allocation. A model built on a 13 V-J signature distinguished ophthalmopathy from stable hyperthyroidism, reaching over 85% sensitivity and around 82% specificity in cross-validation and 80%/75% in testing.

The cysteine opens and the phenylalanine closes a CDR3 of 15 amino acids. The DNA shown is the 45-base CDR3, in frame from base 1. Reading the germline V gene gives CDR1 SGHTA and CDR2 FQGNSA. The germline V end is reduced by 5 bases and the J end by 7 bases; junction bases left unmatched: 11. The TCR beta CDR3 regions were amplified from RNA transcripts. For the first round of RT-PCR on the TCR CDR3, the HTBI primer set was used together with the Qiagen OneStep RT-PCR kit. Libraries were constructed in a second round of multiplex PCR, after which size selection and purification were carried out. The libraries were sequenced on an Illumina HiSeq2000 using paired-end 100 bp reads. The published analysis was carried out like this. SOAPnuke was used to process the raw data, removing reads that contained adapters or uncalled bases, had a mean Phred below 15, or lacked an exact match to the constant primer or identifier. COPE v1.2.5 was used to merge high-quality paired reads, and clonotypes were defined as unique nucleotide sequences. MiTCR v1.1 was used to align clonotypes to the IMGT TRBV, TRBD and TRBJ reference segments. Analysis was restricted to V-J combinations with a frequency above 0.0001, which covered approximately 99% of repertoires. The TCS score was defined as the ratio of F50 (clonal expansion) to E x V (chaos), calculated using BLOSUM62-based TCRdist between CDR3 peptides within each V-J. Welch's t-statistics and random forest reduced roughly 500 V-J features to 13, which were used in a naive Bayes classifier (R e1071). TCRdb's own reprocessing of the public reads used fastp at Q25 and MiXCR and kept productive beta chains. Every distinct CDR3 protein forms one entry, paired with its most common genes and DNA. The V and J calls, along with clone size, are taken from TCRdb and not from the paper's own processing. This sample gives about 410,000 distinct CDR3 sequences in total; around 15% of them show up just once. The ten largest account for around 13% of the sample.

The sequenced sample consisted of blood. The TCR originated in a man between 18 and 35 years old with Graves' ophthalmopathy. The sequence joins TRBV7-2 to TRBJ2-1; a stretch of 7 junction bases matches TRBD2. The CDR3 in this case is CASSPSGHAINEQFF. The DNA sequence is TGTGCCAGCAGCCCTAGCGGCCATGCCATTAATGAGCAGTTCTTC.